This T cell receptor (beta chain) was sequenced in a study of Tregs in tolerant kidney transplant recipients. Study outcomes and limitations: For some patients, primers changed over time, blocking nucleotide-level comparison.

This clone was observed a single time. No antigen is known for it. V gave up 0 bases and J gave up 1 base, with 18 bases separating them. Germline V gene lookup returns CDR1 SGDLS and CDR2 YYNGEE. This CDR3 has 18 residues. Only in-frame clones appear in the TCRdb table, and some are missing; sequencing was by immunoSEQ multiplex PCR. The table records roughly 69,000 clones, roughly nine tenths of them present only once. This specimen consisted of CD4+ T cells from blood, obtained before the transplant. V is TRBV9 and J is TRBJ2-3; no firm D call. This clonotype was obtained from a human donor who received a combined kidney and bone marrow transplant. The CDR3 DNA reads as TGTGCCAGCAGCGTAGCTTCAGTCGCTAGAAGTGGCACAGATACGCAGTATTTT. Translated: CASSVASVARSGTDTQYF.